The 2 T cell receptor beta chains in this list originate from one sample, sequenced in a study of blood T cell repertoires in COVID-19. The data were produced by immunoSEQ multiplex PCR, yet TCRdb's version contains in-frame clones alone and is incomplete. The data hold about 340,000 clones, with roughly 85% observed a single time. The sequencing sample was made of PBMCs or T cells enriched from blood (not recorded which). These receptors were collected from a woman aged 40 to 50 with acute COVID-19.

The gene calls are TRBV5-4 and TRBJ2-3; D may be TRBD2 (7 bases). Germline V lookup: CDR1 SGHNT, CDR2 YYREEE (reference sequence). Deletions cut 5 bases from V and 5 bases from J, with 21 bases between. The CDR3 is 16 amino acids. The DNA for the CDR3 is TGTGCCAGCAGTCTCCCTGGGGGGGCCCGGGGAGATACGCAGTATTTT. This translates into CASSLPGGARGDTQYF.

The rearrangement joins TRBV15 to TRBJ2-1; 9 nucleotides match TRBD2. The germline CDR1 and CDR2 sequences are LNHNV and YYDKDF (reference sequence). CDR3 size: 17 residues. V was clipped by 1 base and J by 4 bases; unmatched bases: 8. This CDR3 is CATSRGGGREDYNEQFF. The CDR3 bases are TGTGCCACCAGCAGAGGAGGCGGGAGGGAAGATTACAATGAGCAGTTCTTC.